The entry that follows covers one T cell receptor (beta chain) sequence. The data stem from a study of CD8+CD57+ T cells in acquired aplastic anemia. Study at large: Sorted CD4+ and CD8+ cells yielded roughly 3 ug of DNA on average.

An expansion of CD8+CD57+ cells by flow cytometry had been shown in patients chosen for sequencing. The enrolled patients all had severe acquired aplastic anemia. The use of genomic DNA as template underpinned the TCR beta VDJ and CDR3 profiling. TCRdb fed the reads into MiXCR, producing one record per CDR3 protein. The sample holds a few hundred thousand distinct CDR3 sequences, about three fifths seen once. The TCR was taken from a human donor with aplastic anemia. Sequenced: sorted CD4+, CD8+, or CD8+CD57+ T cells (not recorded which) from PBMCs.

CDR3 DNA: TGTGCCAGTAGGGCACAGGGCCCAAACAATGAGCAGTTCTTC. This gives the protein CASRAQGPNNEQFF. This rearrangement joins TRBV19 to TRBJ2-1; a weak D match, TRBD1 (6 bases). Between the trimmed V and J ends, which lost 6 bases and 5 bases, there was a span of 14 bases. CDR1 is LNHDA, CDR2 SQIVND, per germline (reference sequence). The CDR3 runs 14 residues.